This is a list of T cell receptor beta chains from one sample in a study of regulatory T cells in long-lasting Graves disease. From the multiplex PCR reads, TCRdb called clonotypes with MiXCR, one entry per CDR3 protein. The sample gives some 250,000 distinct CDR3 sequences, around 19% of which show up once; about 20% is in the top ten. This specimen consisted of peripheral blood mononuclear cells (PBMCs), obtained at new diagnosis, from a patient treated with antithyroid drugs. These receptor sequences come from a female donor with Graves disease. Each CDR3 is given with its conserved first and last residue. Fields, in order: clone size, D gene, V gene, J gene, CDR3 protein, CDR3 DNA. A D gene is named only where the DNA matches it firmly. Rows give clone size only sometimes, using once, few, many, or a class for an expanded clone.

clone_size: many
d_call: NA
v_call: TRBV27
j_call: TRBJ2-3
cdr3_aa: CASSLGGQITDTQYF
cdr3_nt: TGTGCCAGCAGTTTGGGGGGACAAATCACAGATACGCAGTATTTT

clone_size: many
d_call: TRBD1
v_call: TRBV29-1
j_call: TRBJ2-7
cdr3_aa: CSVGIPGQGDYEQYF
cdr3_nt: TGCAGCGTTGGAATACCGGGACAGGGGGATTACGAGCAGTACTTC

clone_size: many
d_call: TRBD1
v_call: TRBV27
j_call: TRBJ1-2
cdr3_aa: CASRADRGGYGYTF
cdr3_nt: TGTGCCAGCAGGGCCGACAGGGGTGGGTATGGCTACACCTTC

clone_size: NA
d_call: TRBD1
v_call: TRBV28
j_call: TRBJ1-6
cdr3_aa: CASRAGTGGINSPLHF
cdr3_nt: TGTGCCAGCAGAGCCGGGACAGGGGGAATTAATTCACCCCTCCACTTT

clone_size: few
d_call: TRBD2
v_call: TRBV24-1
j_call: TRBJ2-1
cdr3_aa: CATSDRIAGGLNNEQFF
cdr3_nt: TGTGCCACCAGTGATAGGATAGCGGGAGGCCTAAACAATGAGCAGTTCTTC

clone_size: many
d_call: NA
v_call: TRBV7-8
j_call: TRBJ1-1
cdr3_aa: CASSFRLRGEAFF
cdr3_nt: TGTGCCAGCAGCTTTCGTCTTCGGGGAGAAGCTTTCTTT

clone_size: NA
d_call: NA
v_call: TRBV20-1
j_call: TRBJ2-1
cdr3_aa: CSARDEGESNTDEQFF
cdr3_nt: TGCAGTGCTAGAGATGAGGGGGAGTCCAACACCGATGAGCAGTTCTTC

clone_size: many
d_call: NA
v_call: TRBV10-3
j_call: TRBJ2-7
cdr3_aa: CAISGGQDSSYEQYF
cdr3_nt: TGTGCCATCAGTGGCGGGCAGGATAGCTCCTACGAGCAGTACTTC

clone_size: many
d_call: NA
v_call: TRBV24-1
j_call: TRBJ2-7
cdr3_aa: CATSDRTTPPYEQYF
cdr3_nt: TGTGCCACCAGTGATCGGACTACTCCCCCCTACGAGCAGTACTTC

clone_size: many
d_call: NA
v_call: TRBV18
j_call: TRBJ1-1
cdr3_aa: CASSPDRSTEAFF
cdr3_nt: TGTGCCAGCTCACCTGACAGGAGCACTGAAGCTTTCTTT

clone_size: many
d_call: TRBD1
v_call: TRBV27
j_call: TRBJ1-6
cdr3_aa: CASSRRGASSPLHF
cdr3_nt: TGTGCCAGCAGTCGCAGGGGGGCCTCCTCACCCCTCCACTTT

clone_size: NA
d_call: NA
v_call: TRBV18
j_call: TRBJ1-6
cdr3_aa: CASSPPNNSPLHF
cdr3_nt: TGTGCCAGCTCACCACCGAATAATTCACCCCTCCACTTT

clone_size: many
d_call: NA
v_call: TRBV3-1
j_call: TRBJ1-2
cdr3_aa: CASSQAAHRDYGYTF
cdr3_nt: TGTGCCAGCAGCCAAGCAGCCCACCGGGACTATGGCTACACCTTC

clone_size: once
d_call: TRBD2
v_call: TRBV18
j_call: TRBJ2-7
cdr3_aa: CASSPPSLAGAYEQYF
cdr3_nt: TGTGCCAGCTCACCACCGAGTCTAGCGGGAGCATACGAGCAGTACTTC

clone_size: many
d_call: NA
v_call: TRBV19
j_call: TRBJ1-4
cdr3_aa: CASSMADYDEKLFF
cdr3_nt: TGTGCCAGTAGTATGGCGGACTATGATGAAAAACTGTTTTTT

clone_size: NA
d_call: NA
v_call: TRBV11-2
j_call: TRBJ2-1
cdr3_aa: CASSRGTGQWNEQFF
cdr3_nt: TGTGCCAGCAGCCGCGGCACAGGGCAGTGGAATGAGCAGTTCTTC

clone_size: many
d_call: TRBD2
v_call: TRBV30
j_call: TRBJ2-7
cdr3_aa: CACLPLTSGRFDEQYF
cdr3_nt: TGTGCCTGCTTACCGCTGACTAGCGGGAGATTCGACGAGCAGTACTTC

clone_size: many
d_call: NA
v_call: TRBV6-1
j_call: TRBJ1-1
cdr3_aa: CASRELGGSEAFF
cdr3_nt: TGTGCCAGCAGAGAACTCGGGGGGTCTGAAGCTTTCTTT

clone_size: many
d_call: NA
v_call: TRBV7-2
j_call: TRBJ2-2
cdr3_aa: CASSLVFSNTGELFF
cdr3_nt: TGTGCCAGCAGCTTAGTGTTTAGCAACACCGGGGAGCTGTTTTTT

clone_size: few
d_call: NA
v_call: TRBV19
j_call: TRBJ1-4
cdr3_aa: CASSIERGEKLFF
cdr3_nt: TGTGCCAGTAGTATCGAGAGGGGGGAAAAACTGTTTTTT

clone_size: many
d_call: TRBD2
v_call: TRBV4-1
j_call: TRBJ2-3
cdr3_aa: CASSPTSGKTDTQYF
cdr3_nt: TGCGCCAGCAGCCCAACTAGCGGAAAGACCGATACGCAGTATTTT

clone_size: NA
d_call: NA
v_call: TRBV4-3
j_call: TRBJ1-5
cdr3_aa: CASSQNLAREGQPQHF
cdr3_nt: TGCGCCAGCAGCCAAAACCTGGCCAGGGAGGGACAGCCCCAGCATTTT

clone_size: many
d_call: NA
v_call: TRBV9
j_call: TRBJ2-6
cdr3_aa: CASSVQGGGIEANVLTF
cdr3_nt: TGTGCCAGCAGCGTCCAGGGGGGAGGGATTGAGGCCAACGTCCTGACTTTC

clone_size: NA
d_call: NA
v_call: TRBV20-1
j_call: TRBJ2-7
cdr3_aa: CSARAHGGSSYEQYF
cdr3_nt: TGCAGTGCTAGAGCCCATGGCGGATCCTCCTACGAGCAGTACTTC

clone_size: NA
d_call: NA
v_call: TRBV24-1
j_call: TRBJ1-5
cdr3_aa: CATSDTREGNQPQHF
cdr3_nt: TGTGCCACCAGTGATACCAGGGAAGGGAATCAGCCCCAGCATTTT

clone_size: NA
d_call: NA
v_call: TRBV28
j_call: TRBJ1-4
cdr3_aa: CASQGSSGTANEKLFF
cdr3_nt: TGTGCCAGCCAAGGAAGCTCCGGGACGGCAAATGAAAAACTGTTTTTT

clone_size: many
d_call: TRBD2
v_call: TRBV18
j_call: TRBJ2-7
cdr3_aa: CASSPGLAGGNEQYF
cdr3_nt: TGTGCCAGCTCACCGGGACTAGCGGGAGGCAACGAGCAGTACTTC

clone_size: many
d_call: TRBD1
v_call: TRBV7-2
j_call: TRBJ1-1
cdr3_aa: CASSIRQGRGTEAFF
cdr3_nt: TGTGCCAGCAGCATACGACAGGGGAGGGGCACTGAAGCTTTCTTT

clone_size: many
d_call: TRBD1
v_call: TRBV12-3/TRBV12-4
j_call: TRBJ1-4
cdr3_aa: CASSFVSGTGEEKLFF
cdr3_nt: TGTGCCAGCAGTTTCGTCTCCGGGACAGGGGAAGAAAAACTGTTTTTT

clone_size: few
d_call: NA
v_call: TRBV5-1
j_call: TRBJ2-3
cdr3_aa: CASSPQDSSTDTQYF
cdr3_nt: TGCGCCAGCAGCCCTCAGGACAGCAGCACAGATACGCAGTATTTT

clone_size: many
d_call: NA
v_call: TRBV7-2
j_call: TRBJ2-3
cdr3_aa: CASSFAADTQYF
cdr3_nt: TGTGCCAGCAGCTTTGCCGCAGATACGCAGTATTTT

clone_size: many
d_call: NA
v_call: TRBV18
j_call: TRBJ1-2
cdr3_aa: CASSPQRTNYGYTF
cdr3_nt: TGTGCCAGCTCACCACAGAGAACCAACTATGGCTACACCTTC

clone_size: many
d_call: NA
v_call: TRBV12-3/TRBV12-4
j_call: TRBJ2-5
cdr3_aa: CASTIGQPTRETQYF
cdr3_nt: TGTGCCAGCACTATAGGACAGCCAACGAGAGAGACCCAGTACTTC

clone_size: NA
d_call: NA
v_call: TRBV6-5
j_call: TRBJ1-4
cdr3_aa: CASSYDGDRLNEKLFF
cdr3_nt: TGTGCCAGCAGTTACGACGGAGACAGGTTAAATGAAAAACTGTTTTTT

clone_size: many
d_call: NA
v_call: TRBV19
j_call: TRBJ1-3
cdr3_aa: CASSPGPSSGNTIYF
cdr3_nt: TGTGCCAGTAGCCCCGGCCCTAGCTCTGGAAACACCATATATTTT